This T cell receptor (beta chain) was sequenced during a study of graft-versus-host responses after intestinal transplantation (dated by TCRdb to about 2021). Concerning the study at large: The transplants that recipients got were multivisceral, liver-intestinal, or isolated intestinal. To identify alloreactive clones, pre-transplant mixed lymphocyte reaction products were sequenced and compared with unstimulated pre-transplant donor and recipient T cells. Donor T cell macrochimerism was defined as a peak of at least 4% donor T cells among recipient peripheral blood mononuclear cells. Graft-versus-host and host-versus-graft alloreactive T cell clones were tracked in the graft, circulation and bone marrow after intestinal transplantation using bulk TCR-beta CDR3 sequencing. Rather than going through the commercial service, samples from a few later patients were sequenced in-house on an Illumina MiSeq and processed with MiXCR. Every recipient was given anti-thymocyte globulin induction, then maintenance tacrolimus and steroids for roughly three years. Of the 20 to 25 intestinal transplant recipients enrolled in the cohort, one of whom was a retransplant, 3 patients without pretransplant specimens were excluded.

Paper-wide results and their limitations: In the allografts of patients with donor T cell macrochimerism, GvH to HvG T cell clonal ratios were high. Early after transplant, peak levels of circulating GvH clones were found to be associated with declines in HvG clones. GvH clones were detected in recipient bone marrow, and some appeared earlier in ileal mucosa or blood, consistent with an intestinal mucosal origin. The conclusions were limited by the relatively low number and heterogeneity of the intestinal transplant patients.

Details on this clone: No antigen is known for it. Base qualities are missing; no much larger clone stands one base away.

Including the terminal cysteine and phenylalanine, the CDR3 comprises 13 residues. The retained sequence is limited to the CDR3, 39 bases, with the frame set at the first base. CDR1 and CDR2 (SGHRS, YFSETQ) derive from the germline V gene. The trim is 0 bases for V and 7 bases for J, with a gap of 11 bases between the germline ends. Library generation was performed with the immunoSEQ multiplex PCR assay. For most patients, genomic DNA was isolated using the Qiagen DNeasy Blood and Tissue Kit and was shipped frozen to Adaptive Biotechnologies for TCR sequencing. Adaptive Biotechnologies carried out high-throughput TCR-beta CDR3 sequencing of genomic DNA for most patients. On the study's bioinformatics: Adaptive's ImmunoSEQ software was the source of the TCR sequencing data for 18 patients, while a few other patients were processed with MiXCR and VDJtools. To correct CD4 versus CD8 sorting errors, sequences present in both subsets at a frequency ratio below 5:1 were removed. Because the origin of CDR3 nucleotide sequences shared between donor and recipient could not be assigned, those sequences were removed. At least 2-fold expansion over unstimulated cells and a minimum CFSE-low frequency of 0.002% (template counts) or 0.001% (read counts) were required for clones to be classified as alloreactive. Clones were considered mappable if detected in sequenced pre-transplant spleen, lymph node, or MLR CFSE-low populations of the donor or recipient. Cumulative frequency of alloreactive clones was calculated as a percentage of all sequences weighted by copy number. The table comes from immuneACCESS by way of TCRdb, which keeps in-frame sequences with V and J called. Part of the clones is missing from these tables; in studies checked, under half for an unresolved V gene and the rest for unknown reasons. The V and J calls and clone size were taken over from that table, and D and trimming were inferred from the DNA. This sample comprises some 100,000 clones, under 95% of them detected only once. Approximately 0.07% of the sample goes to the ten largest clones.

The label giving this sample's time point can be read as: cells obtained before transplantation from donor or recipient. CD3+CD4+ and CD3+CD8+ populations were FACS-sorted from unstimulated pre-transplant donor and recipient cells taken from spleen or lymph nodes. In this chain, TRBV5-1 is recombined with TRBJ2-7; TRBD2 is perhaps the D gene, given 5 matching bases. The material sequenced was unstimulated CD8+ T cells sorted from spleen or lymph node cells, taken before transplant. The TCR comes from a human donor who was the organ donor for an intestinal transplant. CDR3 protein: CASSLDGTGEQYF. Read as DNA, the sequence is TGCGCCAGCAGCTTGGATGGTACGGGGGAGCAGTACTTC.